What follows is one T cell receptor beta chain and its context. This clone has just a few counts. Its antigen is currently not known. It has no much larger one-base neighbor in the sample; base qualities were not kept. This sample stems from a study of T cell responses to AZD1222 COVID-19 vaccine (TCRdb year 2021). Concerning the study at large: TCR sequencing was performed for about 240 trial participants, of whom 200 to 210 were given two doses of AZD1222 and 26 were given two doses of MenACWY control vaccine. Enrollment into the trials was organized by age into subgroups of 18-55, 56-69 and 70-plus years, and those subgroups contained about 160, 30 and 59 TCR-sequenced participants, respectively. The investigation overall reported the following: After two AZD1222 doses, both the breadth and the depth of spike-specific TCRs were significantly higher than at day 0 and than in MenACWY recipients. Because no day 14 peak-response samples were available, the repertoires could be characterized only after the peak T cell response. Reportedly, close to half of the unique spike-specific TCRs recognized epitopes lying outside the regions that are mutated in the B.1.351 and B.1.1.7 variants. CD4 TCRs associated with the vaccine covered the entire spike protein, and the dominant responses were in regions 160-218 and 743-854. Conclusions about previously exposed vaccinees are limited, since just five or six AZD1222 recipients were seropositive for SARS-CoV-2 at baseline. The 56-69-year group was small, and its depth increase did not reach significance, likely because of low power. Most participants were white British and females outnumbered males, and the authors suggested that clonal diversity may have been underestimated.

The CDR3 regions of human TCRbeta chains were subjected to immunosequencing. The authors' pipeline ran thus. TCRs in the repertoires were matched against a reference library of SARS-CoV-2-specific TCRs that had been generated with the MIRA antigen-specificity platform. Breadth was defined as the fraction of unique TCRs that were SARS-CoV-2-associated. Depth was defined as the fraction of total T cells that were SARS-CoV-2-associated. Using the MIRA data, each spike-specific TCR was assigned both to the spike region to which the TCR was reactive and to a CD4 or CD8 class. Log10-transformed breadth and depth values were compared by one-way ANOVA with Sidak's multiple comparisons tests. The table was pulled from immuneACCESS by TCRdb, which kept in-frame rearrangements only. Such tables lose some clones; where checked, under half of the loss comes from unresolved V genes, and the rest has no known cause. V and J calls and clone size are copied from that table; D and trimming were computed from the DNA. The table for this sample lists roughly 200,000 clones; 90% to 95% of them were counted only once. Approximately 1.7% of the sample goes to the ten largest clones.

From the cysteine through the phenylalanine, the CDR3 covers 14 amino acids. Only the CDR3 DNA is retained, 42 bases long and in frame from the first base. The junction shows trimming of 1 base on V and 0 bases on J, plus 6 bases between the germline ends. The germline V gene (reference sequence) supplies CDR1 GTSNPN and CDR2 SVGIG. Per the publication, the time point label means: about 28 days (+/-7) after the second vaccine dose. AZD1222 recipients with second doses at about 4 weeks or about 12 weeks were pooled, because spike-specific TCR depth and breadth did not differ between schedules. The vaccinee samples were drawn from two UK trials, COV001 and COV002, one of which was a single-blind randomized controlled phase 2/3 trial testing AZD1222 (ChAdOx1 nCoV-19) in healthy adults. Trial participant PBMC samples were collected at day 0 and day 28 after the second dose for TCRbeta chain sequencing.

This TCR came from an adult who received the AZD1222 COVID-19 vaccine. The starting material was peripheral blood, obtained 28 days after the second AZD1222 dose. The sequence links TRBV30 to TRBJ1-4, with a weak D call of TRBD1 (5 bases match). The DNA is TGTGCCTGGAGTGAGACAGCAACTAATGAAAAACTGTTTTTT. This sequence encodes CAWSETATNEKLFF.